A selection of T cell receptor beta chains follows, all from one sample in a study of T cell responses to AZD1222 COVID-19 vaccine. The repertoire was sequenced with immunoSEQ multiplex PCR; TCRdb's copy has only in-frame clones and lacks some. The data contain about 110,000 clones, roughly nine tenths of them seen just once; the ten biggest clones take up roughly 6.9%. Sequences were derived from peripheral blood, sampled on day 0 of AZD1222 vaccination. The receptors derive from an adult in good health. Each CDR3 is given with its conserved first and last residue. Each record gives: D gene, V gene, J gene, clone size, CDR3 protein, CDR3 DNA. A D gene is named only where the DNA matches it firmly. Only part of the rows carry a size: once, few, many, or a class if the clone is expanded.

.	TRBV4-1	TRBJ2-1	.	CASSQVAYRDEQFF	TGCGCCAGCAGCCAAGTAGCGTATCGCGATGAGCAGTTCTTC
.	TRBV19	TRBJ2-6	.	CASSVLGANVLTF	TGTGCGTCCTCGGTCTTGGGGGCCAACGTCCTGACTTTC
.	TRBV4-1	TRBJ1-2	.	CASSHVGANYGYTF	TGCGCCAGCAGCCACGTTGGAGCGAACTATGGCTACACCTTC
.	TRBV4-1	TRBJ1-3	.	CASSQGMPIYF	TGCGCCAGCAGCCAAGGGATGCCGATATATTTT
TRBD1	TRBV5-4	TRBJ1-4	.	CASSLAGGQAFEKLFF	TGTGCCAGCAGCTTGGCCGGGGGACAGGCTTTTGAAAAACTGTTTTTT
.	TRBV7-9	TRBJ2-7	.	CASSLLGVDEQYF	TGTGCCAGCAGCTTGCTAGGGGTCGACGAGCAGTACTTC
.	TRBV2	TRBJ1-2	once	CASSEEANYGYTF	TGTGCCAGCAGTGAAGAGGCTAACTATGGCTACACCTTC
.	TRBV5-4	TRBJ2-3	.	CASRIWGGHTDTQYF	TGTGCCAGCAGAATCTGGGGGGGACACACAGATACGCAGTATTTT
.	TRBV10-1	TRBJ1-1	.	CASSESISGGPGTKEMCAEAFF	TGCGCCAGCAGTGAGTCGATTTCGGGGGGCCCCGGGACGAAGGAAATGTGCGCTGAAGCTTTCTTT
.	TRBV7-9	TRBJ1-5	.	CASQETGDSNQPQHF	TGTGCCAGCCAAGAGACGGGTGATAGCAATCAGCCCCAGCATTTT
.	TRBV30	TRBJ1-3	.	CAWDQGIGLSSGNTIYF	TGTGCCTGGGATCAGGGGATAGGGCTAAGCTCTGGAAACACCATATATTTT
.	TRBV2	TRBJ1-3	.	CASGAVLTDSGNTIYF	TGTGCCAGCGGAGCCGTATTGACAGACTCTGGAAACACCATATATTTT
TRBD1	TRBV5-1	TRBJ1-1	.	CASSFRQGGWDTEAFF	TGCGCCAGCAGCTTCCGACAGGGTGGTTGGGACACTGAAGCTTTCTTT
.	TRBV27	TRBJ1-2	.	CASSFEGLGGYTF	TGTGCCAGCAGTTTTGAGGGGTTGGGTGGCTACACCTTC
.	TRBV2	TRBJ2-3	few	CASSGGQPIRTDTQYF	TGTGCCAGCAGTGGAGGACAGCCAATACGCACAGATACGCAGTATTTT
.	TRBV3-1/TRBV3-2	TRBJ2-1	.	CASSQVPGSYNEQFF	TGTGCCAGCAGCCAAGTCCCGGGCTCCTACAATGAGCAGTTCTTC
.	TRBV6-2/TRBV6-3	TRBJ1-5	few	CASSQGTVSNQPQHF	TGTGCCAGCAGTCAAGGGACGGTTAGCAATCAGCCCCAGCATTTT
.	TRBV4-1	TRBJ1-4	.	CASSLAGTSQEKLFF	TGCGCCAGCAGCCTAGCTGGGACTTCCCAGGAAAAACTGTTTTTT